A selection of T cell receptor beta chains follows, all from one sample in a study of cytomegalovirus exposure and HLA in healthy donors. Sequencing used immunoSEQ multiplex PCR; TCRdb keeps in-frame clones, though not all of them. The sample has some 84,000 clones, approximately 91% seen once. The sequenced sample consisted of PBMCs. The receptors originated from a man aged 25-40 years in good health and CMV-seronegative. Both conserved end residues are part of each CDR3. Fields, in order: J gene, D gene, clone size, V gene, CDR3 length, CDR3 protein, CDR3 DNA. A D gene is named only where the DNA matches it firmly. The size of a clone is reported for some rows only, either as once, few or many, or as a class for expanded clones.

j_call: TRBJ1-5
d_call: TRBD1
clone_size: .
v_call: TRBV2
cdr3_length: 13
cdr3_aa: CASSADRGQPQHF
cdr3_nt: TGTGCCAGCAGTGCGGACAGGGGTCAGCCCCAGCATTTT

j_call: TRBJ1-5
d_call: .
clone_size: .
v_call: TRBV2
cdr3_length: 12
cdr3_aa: CASSRRDQPQHF
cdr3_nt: TGTGCCAGCAGTCGCAGGGATCAGCCCCAGCATTTT

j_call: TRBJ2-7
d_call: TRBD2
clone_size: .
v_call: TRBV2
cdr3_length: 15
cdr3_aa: CASSAGRGRVDEQYF
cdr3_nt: TGTGCCAGCAGTGCCGGACGGGGGAGGGTAGACGAGCAGTACTTC

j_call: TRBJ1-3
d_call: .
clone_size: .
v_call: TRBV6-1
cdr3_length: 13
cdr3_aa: CASNPREGNTIYF
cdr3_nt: TGTGCCAGCAATCCCAGGGAAGGAAACACCATATATTTT

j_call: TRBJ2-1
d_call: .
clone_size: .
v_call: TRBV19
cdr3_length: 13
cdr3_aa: CASSTGERNEQFF
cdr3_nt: TGTGCCAGTAGTACCGGAGAACGGAATGAGCAGTTCTTC

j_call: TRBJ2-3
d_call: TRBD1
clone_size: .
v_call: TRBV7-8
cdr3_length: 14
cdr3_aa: CASSSGTVEDTQYF
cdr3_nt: TGTGCCAGCAGCTCCGGGACAGTGGAAGATACGCAGTATTTT

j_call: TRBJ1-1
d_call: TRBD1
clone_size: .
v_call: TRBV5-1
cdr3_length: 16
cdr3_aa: CASSLVQGARRTEAFF
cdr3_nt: TGCGCCAGCAGCTTAGTACAGGGGGCGCGTCGGACTGAAGCTTTCTTT

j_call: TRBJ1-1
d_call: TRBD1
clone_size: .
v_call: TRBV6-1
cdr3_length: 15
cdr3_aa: CASTAWTGGNTEAFF
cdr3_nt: TGTGCCAGCACCGCATGGACAGGGGGGAACACTGAAGCTTTCTTT

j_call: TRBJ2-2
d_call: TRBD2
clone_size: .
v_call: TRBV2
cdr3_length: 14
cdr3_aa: CASIEREATGELFF
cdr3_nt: TGTGCCAGCATTGAGCGGGAAGCCACCGGGGAGCTGTTTTTT

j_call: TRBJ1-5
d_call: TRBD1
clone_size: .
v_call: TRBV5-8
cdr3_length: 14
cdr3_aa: CASSGGQLNQPQHF
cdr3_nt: TGTGCCAGCAGCGGGGGACAGCTCAATCAGCCCCAGCATTTT

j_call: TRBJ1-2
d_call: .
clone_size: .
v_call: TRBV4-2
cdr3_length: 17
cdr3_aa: CASSQDQGGASFNGYTF
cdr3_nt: TGTGCCAGCAGCCAAGATCAAGGAGGGGCCTCCTTTAATGGCTACACCTTC

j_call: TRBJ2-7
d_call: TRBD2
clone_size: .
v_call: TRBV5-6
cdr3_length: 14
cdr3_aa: CASSPDGTRSEQYF
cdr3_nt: TGTGCCAGCAGCCCTGATGGGACTAGGTCCGAGCAGTACTTC

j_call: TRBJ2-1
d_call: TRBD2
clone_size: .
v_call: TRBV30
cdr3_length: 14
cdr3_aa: CAWRTSGEGGEQFF
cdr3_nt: TGTGCCTGGAGGACTAGCGGGGAGGGGGGTGAGCAGTTCTTC

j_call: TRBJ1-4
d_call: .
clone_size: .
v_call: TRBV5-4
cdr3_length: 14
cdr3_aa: CASSLSAGNEKLFF
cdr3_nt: TGTGCCAGCAGCTTGTCCGCGGGTAATGAAAAACTGTTTTTT

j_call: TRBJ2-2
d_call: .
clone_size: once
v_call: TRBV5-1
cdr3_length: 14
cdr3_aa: CASGKTVNTGELFF
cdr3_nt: TGCGCCAGCGGGAAGACAGTTAACACCGGGGAGCTGTTTTTT

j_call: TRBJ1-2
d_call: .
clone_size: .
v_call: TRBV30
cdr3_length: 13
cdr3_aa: CAWTPSINYGYTF
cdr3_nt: TGTGCCTGGACGCCAAGCATTAACTATGGCTACACCTTC

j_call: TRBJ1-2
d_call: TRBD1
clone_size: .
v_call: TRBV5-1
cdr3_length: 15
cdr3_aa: CASSLGTASNYGYTF
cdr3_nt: TGCGCCAGCAGCCTAGGGACAGCGTCTAACTATGGCTACACCTTC

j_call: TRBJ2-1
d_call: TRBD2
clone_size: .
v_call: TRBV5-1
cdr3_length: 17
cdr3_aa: CASSPLGSGEPYNEQFF
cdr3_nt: TGCGCCAGCAGCCCCCTGGGTAGCGGGGAGCCCTACAATGAGCAGTTCTTC

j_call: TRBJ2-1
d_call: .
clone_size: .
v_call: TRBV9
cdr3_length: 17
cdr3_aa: CASSRIKAGSSYNEQFF
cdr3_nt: TGTGCCAGCAGCCGTATTAAAGCGGGTAGCTCCTACAATGAGCAGTTCTTC

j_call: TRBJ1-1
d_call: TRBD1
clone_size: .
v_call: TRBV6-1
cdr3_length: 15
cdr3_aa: CASSAPTGGPVGAFF
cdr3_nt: TGTGCCAGCAGTGCCCCTACAGGGGGCCCTGTCGGAGCTTTCTTT

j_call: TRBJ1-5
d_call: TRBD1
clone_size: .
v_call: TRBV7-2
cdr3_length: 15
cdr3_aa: CASSSGTGGHQPQHF
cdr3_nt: TGTGCCAGCAGCTCAGGAACAGGGGGCCATCAGCCCCAGCATTTT

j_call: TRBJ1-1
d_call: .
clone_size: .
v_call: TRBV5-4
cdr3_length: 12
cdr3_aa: CASSEDRTEAFF
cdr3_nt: TGTGCCAGCAGCGAAGACAGGACTGAAGCTTTCTTT

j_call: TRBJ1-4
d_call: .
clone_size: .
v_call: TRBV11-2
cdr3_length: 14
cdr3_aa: CASSLLIRDEKLFF
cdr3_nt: TGTGCCAGCAGCTTATTAATCAGGGATGAAAAACTGTTTTTT

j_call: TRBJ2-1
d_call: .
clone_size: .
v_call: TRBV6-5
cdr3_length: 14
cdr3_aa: CASSYSAGPDEQFF
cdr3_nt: TGTGCCAGCAGTTACTCCGCAGGGCCGGATGAGCAGTTCTTC

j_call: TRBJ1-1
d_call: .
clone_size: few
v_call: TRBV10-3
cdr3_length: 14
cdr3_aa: CAISERGSRTEAFF
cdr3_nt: TGTGCCATCAGTGAGCGGGGTAGTAGGACTGAAGCTTTCTTT

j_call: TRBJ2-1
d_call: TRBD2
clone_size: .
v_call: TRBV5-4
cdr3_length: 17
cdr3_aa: CASSRARLAADYNEQFF
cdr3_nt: TGTGCCAGCAGCCGGGCTCGACTAGCGGCCGACTACAATGAGCAGTTCTTC

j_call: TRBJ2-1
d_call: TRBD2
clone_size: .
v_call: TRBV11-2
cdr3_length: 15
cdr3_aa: CASSRGAGVGNEQFF
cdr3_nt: TGTGCCAGCAGCCGAGGGGCGGGAGTTGGAAATGAGCAGTTCTTC

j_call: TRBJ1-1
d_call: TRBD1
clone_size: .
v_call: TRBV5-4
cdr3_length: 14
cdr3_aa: CASSSDRWRAEAFF
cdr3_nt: TGTGCCAGCAGCTCGGACAGGTGGAGGGCTGAAGCTTTCTTT

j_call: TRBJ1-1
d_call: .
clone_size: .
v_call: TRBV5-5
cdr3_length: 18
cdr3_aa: CASSLPSSVNGRNTEAFF
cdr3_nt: TGTGCCAGCAGCTTGCCATCATCCGTGAACGGGAGGAACACTGAAGCTTTCTTT

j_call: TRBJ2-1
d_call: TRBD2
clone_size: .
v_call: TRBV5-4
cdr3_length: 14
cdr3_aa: CASSLRGGSNEQFF
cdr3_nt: TGTGCCAGCAGCTTGCGGGGGGGCTCAAATGAGCAGTTCTTC

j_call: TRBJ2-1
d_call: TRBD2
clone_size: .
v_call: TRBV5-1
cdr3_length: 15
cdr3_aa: CASSGGLAAHNEQFF
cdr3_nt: TGCGCCAGCAGCGGGGGACTAGCGGCGCACAATGAGCAGTTCTTC

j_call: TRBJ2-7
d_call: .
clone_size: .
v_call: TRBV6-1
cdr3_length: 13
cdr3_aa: CASSEGLRYEQYF
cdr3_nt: TGTGCCAGCAGTGAGGGACTTCGGTACGAGCAGTACTTC

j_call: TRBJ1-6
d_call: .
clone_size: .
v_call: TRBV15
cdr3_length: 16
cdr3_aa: CATSRDRTANFSPLHF
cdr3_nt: TGTGCCACCAGCAGAGATCGGACAGCTAACTTTTCACCCCTCCACTTT

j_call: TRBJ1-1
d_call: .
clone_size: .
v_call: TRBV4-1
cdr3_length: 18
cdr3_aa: CASSQGLPQEQGFTEAFF
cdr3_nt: TGCGCCAGCAGCCAAGGACTCCCGCAAGAACAGGGCTTCACTGAAGCTTTCTTT

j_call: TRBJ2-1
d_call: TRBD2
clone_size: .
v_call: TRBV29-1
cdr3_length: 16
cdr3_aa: CSVERTSGSSYNEQFF
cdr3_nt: TGCAGCGTTGAGAGGACTAGCGGGAGCTCCTACAATGAGCAGTTCTTC

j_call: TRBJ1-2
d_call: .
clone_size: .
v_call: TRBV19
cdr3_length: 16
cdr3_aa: CASSIIPTDTNYGYTF
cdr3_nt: TGTGCCAGTAGTATAATCCCAACAGACACTAACTATGGCTACACCTTC

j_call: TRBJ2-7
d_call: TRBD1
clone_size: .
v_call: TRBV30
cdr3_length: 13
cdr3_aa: CAWTGGSAYEQYF
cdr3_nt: TGTGCCTGGACAGGGGGTAGCGCCTACGAGCAGTACTTC